This T cell receptor (beta chain) was captured by sequencing in a study of T cells in pancreatic ductal adenocarcinoma. Study outcomes and limitations: Blood had more productive templates and roughly 8-fold more unique clonotypes than tumor. No significant tumor-blood clonality difference; means were about 0.11 and 0.072. Results skew toward the minority of patients with early-stage disease.

Notes on this clone: The target antigen is unknown.

V was shortened by 0 bases and J by 8 bases, with 10 bases between the two germline ends. CDR3 size: 13 residues. Germline V gene lookup returns CDR1 SGHVS and CDR2 FQNEAQ. The selected patients with pancreatic ductal adenocarcinoma had surgery but no neoadjuvant therapy. Clones were read by immunoSEQ multiplex PCR, and TCRdb kept only the in-frame ones, dropping some. The sample carries more than 15,000 clones, around nine tenths recorded once. The sequencing sample was made of PBMCs. This TCR was recovered from a human donor with pancreatic ductal adenocarcinoma. The gene calls are TRBV7-8 and TRBJ1-1, with D uncertain. The CDR3 DNA follows: TGTGCCAGCAGCTTAGCGCAGAACAGCGAAGCTTTCTTT. It is translated as CASSLAQNSEAFF.